One sample yielded the 22 T cell receptor beta chains listed below, sequenced in a study of CD8+CD57+ T cells in acquired aplastic anemia. Genomic DNA was employed as the template in profiling TCR beta VDJ and CDR3. MiXCR, run by TCRdb on the reads, gives a single entry per CDR3 protein. The sample has 400,000 to 450,000 distinct CDR3 sequences, 65% to 80% seen once. The sample taken for sequencing was sorted CD4+, CD8+, or CD8+CD57+ T cells (not recorded which) from PBMCs. These receptors originate from a human donor in good health, serving as a control.

Remarks on this clonotype: The junction departs from germline at one end; a sequencing error may be responsible. V and J are TRBV10-3 and TRBJ1-6; TRBD1 matches at 9 bases. The CDR3 spans 15 residues. Germline V CDR1 and CDR2: ENHRY, SYGVKD. The DNA of the CDR3 is TGTGCCATCAGTGAGCGGGACAGGGATAATTCCCCCTTCCTCTTT. Its protein is CAISERDRDNSPFLF.

In this sample, this clonotype turned up many times. The rearrangement uses TRBV6-5 and TRBJ2-7, with D possibly matching TRBD1 (6 bases). CDR3 length equals 14 residues. Per germline, CDR1 MNHEY and CDR2 SVGAGI. The germline V and J ends were trimmed by 7 bases and 4 bases, with 17 bases remaining between them. The CDR3 reads CASMVGRGIYEQYF. The CDR3 coding sequence is TGTGCCAGCATGGTGGGCAGGGGCATTTACGAGCAGTACTTC.

The chain links TRBV7-8 to TRBJ1-2; D remains unclear. V gave up 5 bases and J gave up 6 bases, with 13 bases separating them. The CDR3 length is 13 residues. Germline CDR1 and CDR2: SGHVS and FQNEAQ. This CDR3 is CASSPVKGNGYTF. Written as DNA, the CDR3 is TGTGCCAGCAGCCCGGTGAAAGGGAATGGCTACACCTTC.

This clonotype showed up many times. This chain connects TRBV7-9 to TRBJ2-7; 7 bases are shared with TRBD1. From germline, CDR1 is SEHNR and CDR2 FQNEAQ (reference sequence). The V and J ends lost 1 base and 6 bases, in that order; junction bases with no gene match: 6. The CDR3 is 14 amino acids. The CDR3 reads CASSLGMTGSEQYF. The CDR3 bases are TGTGCCAGCAGCTTAGGGATGACAGGGTCCGAGCAGTACTTC.

This sequence joins TRBV9 and TRBJ1-2; TRBD1 matches at 8 bases. V lost 0 bases to trimming and J lost 3 bases; unmatched junction nucleotides: 4. The germline gives CDR1 SGDLS, CDR2 YYNGEE. The CDR3 has 15 residues. CDR3 DNA sequence: TGTGCCAGCAGCGTAGACCCGACAGGGGACTATGGCTACACCTTC. Its protein is CASSVDPTGDYGYTF. The full variable domain, its missing parts supplied by reference TRBV9 and TRBJ1-2, is DSGVTQTPKHLITATGQRVTLRCSPRSGDLSVYWYQQSLDQGLQFLIQYYNGEERAKGNILERFSAQQFPDLHSELNLSSLELGDSALYFCASSVDPTGDYGYTFGSGTRLTVV.

V and J are TRBV7-2 and TRBJ2-3; perhaps TRBD2 as D (6 bases). CDR1 SGHTA and CDR2 FQGNSA come from the germline V gene. The CDR3 totals 15 residues. Trimming removed 1 base from V and 9 bases from J, with 17 bases in between. The CDR3: CASSLEERATYTQYF. CDR3 coding DNA: TGTGCCAGCAGCTTAGAAGAGCGGGCCACCTACACGCAGTATTTT.

V gene TRBV20-1 combines with J gene TRBJ2-2, with TRBD2 matching over 7 bases. The trim removed 0 bases at V and 8 bases at J, leaving 15 bases unmatched. CDR1 is DFQATT and CDR2 is SNEGSKA in the germline V gene (reference sequence). The CDR3 consists of 17 residues. DNA for the CDR3: TGCAGTGCTAGAGATGCCATAAAGGCGGGGGAAGCAGGGGAGCTGTTTTTT. Translating it yields CSARDAIKAGEAGELFF.

V usage is TRBV15 and J usage is TRBJ1-2; TRBD1 matches 9 bases. V dropped 3 bases and J dropped 5; count of bases not matched to a gene: 4. Looked up from germline, CDR1 is LNHNV and CDR2 is YYDKDF (reference sequence). CDR3 size: 14 residues. CDR3 sequence: CATSRRDREYGYTF. The DNA for the CDR3 is TGTGCCACCAGCAGGCGGGACAGGGAATATGGCTACACCTTC.

There are many counts of this clonotype. Written as DNA, the CDR3 is TGTGCCAGCAGCCTGAGACCGAACACCGGGGAGCTGTTTTTT. This translates into CASSLRPNTGELFF. The chain uses TRBV5-5 and TRBJ2-2; the D is unclear. Trimming removed 4 bases from V and 0 bases from J, with 7 bases in between. This CDR3 comprises 14 residues. Germline values: CDR1 SGHKS, CDR2 YYEKEE (reference sequence).

This clonotype appeared many times. The rearrangement links TRBV6-5 to TRBJ1-5; D is possibly TRBD1 (6 bases). There are 18 residues in the CDR3. Germline V lookup: CDR1 MNHEY, CDR2 SVGAGI. Trimming left V 5 bases short and J 4 bases short, with 24 bases between. CDR3: CASSRRFSYRERNQPQHF. CDR3 nucleotides: TGTGCCAGCAGTCGCCGATTCAGCTACAGGGAGCGGAATCAGCCCCAGCATTTT.

This clonotype came up many times. The chain employs TRBV9 and TRBJ2-1; D might be TRBD2 (6 bases). V lost 6 bases and J 2 bases, leaving 18 bases between the germline ends. This CDR3 is built from 16 residues. CDR1 is SGDLS, CDR2 YYNGEE, per germline. The CDR3 loop is CASNPSGGLTYNEQFF. For the CDR3, the DNA is TGTGCCAGCAACCCCTCCGGGGGACTGACCTACAATGAGCAGTTCTTC.

This clonotype was observed once. The V gene is TRBV20-1, the J gene TRBJ1-3; D unresolved. The CDR3 is 14 residues long. Between the trimmed V and J ends, which lost 7 bases and 4 bases, there was a span of 17 bases. The germline V gene has CDR1 DFQATT and CDR2 SNEGSKA (reference sequence). The DNA of the CDR3 is TGCAGTGTTTTCGCGGCGGTTTGGGGAAACACCATATATTTT. Protein: CSVFAAVWGNTIYF.

In the case of this clonotype: At one end, the junction sequence differs from germline, possibly due to a read error. The chain recombines TRBV7-9 with TRBJ2-7, with 9 bases fitting TRBD1. CDR1 SEHNR and CDR2 FQNEAQ come from the germline V gene (reference sequence). The CDR3 is made up of 14 amino acids. CDR3 amino acids: CASSYNRGLRAVLF. CDR3 nucleotides: TGTGCCAGCAGTTACAACAGGGGGCTACGAGCAGTACTTTTC.

With respect to this clonotype: A read error may produce the germline difference seen at one junction end. V gene TRBV19 combines with J gene TRBJ2-3; 8 bases are shared with TRBD2. The CDR3 covers 16 residues. The germline CDR1 and CDR2 sequences are LNHDA and SQIVND (reference sequence). CDR3 loop: CASSPGEAGAGNTQYF. CDR3 coding DNA: TGTGCCAGCAGCCCCGGGGAAGCGGGGGCCGGAAATACCCAGTATTTT.

This clonotype was seen just once. In DNA form, the CDR3 reads TGTGCCAGCAGCAAGAGGAAGGATCAGCCCCAGCATTTT. Translated: CASSKRKDQPQHF. V gene TRBV7-9 combines with J gene TRBJ1-5; D call uncertain. Germline lookup yields CDR1 SEHNR and CDR2 FQNEAQ (reference sequence). The V and J ends lost 5 bases and 5 bases respectively, with 10 bases between them. The CDR3 has 13 residues.

Comment on this clonotype: One end of the junction does not line up with germline, which may come from a read error. This chain connects TRBV7-9 to TRBJ2-7; a weak D match, TRBD1 (5 bases). Germline V gene sequence: CDR1 SEHNR, CDR2 FQNEAQ (reference sequence). The CDR3 runs 16 residues. CDR3 bases: TGTGCCAGCAGCTTAGGGGCCGAGGACAACTCCTACGCGCAGTACTTC. It translates to CASSLGAEDNSYAQYF.

For this clonotype: A read error is possible here, since a much larger clone lies one base away. This sequence joins TRBV6-6 and TRBJ2-1; D is uncertain. The CDR3 has 14 residues. Germline CDR1 is MNHNY and CDR2 is SVGAGI (reference sequence). The CDR3 sequence: CASSSPTNYNEQSF. The CDR3 DNA reads as TGTGCCAGCAGTTCACCGACGAACTACAATGAGCAGTCCTTC.

Points on this clonotype: This may come from a read error, since a much larger clone is one base off. The CDR3 does not close with the conserved phenylalanine or tryptophan, likely indicating a read error. The chain employs TRBV6-6 and TRBJ1-1; D is uncertain. Trimming removed 7 bases from V and 8 bases from J, with 8 bases in between. Germline V gene lookup returns CDR1 MNHNY and CDR2 SVGAGI (reference sequence). The CDR3 spans 10 residues. CDR3 in amino acids: CASMKAEAFS. The CDR3 region has the DNA TGTGCCAGCATGAAGGCGGAAGCTTTCTCT.

Comment on this clonotype: A single base separates this from a much larger clone, so it may be a read error. This rearrangement joins TRBV6-1 to TRBJ1-5, with unresolved D. Between the trimmed V and J ends, which lost 8 bases and 3 bases, there was a span of 8 bases. The CDR3 consists of 12 residues. In germline, CDR1 is MNHNS, CDR2 SASEGT. Here the CDR3 reads CASGAVNQPQHF. The CDR3 coding sequence is TGTGCCAGCGGAGCAGTCAATCAGCCCCAGCATTTT.

For this clonotype: No DNA is shown, since the ends of the CDR3 on it are uncertain; the CDR3 is the one TCRdb lists. This chain links TRBV7-3 with TRBJ2-1; the table's D gene call, TRBD2, was not cross checked with the DNA. The CDR3 region is 17 residues in length, termini included. From germline, CDR1 is SGHTA and CDR2 FQGTGA. CDR3 protein: CASSLNTSTEAFFEQFF.

V usage is TRBV2 and J usage is TRBJ2-6, with D maybe TRBD1 (6 bases). V gave up 6 bases and J gave up 16 bases, with 22 bases separating them. CDR1 SNHLY and CDR2 FYNNEI come from the germline V gene. This CDR3 has 14 residues. CDR3 in DNA: TGTGCCAGCAGCTTAATCAGTGGGGACAATGTGCTGACTTTC. Its translation is CASSLISGDNVLTF.

The chain is built from TRBV5-1 and TRBJ1-2, with a tentative D call TRBD1 (5 bases). This CDR3 is 15 amino acids long. V lost 2 bases to trimming and J lost 8 bases, with 19 bases between them. From germline, CDR1 is SGHRS and CDR2 YFSETQ. CDR3: CASSFGGGVDWGYTF. The CDR3 nucleotides read TGCGCCAGCAGCTTCGGGGGAGGAGTCGACTGGGGCTACACCTTC. The full variable domain, in which reference TRBV5-1 and TRBJ1-2 provide the parts outside the CDR3, is KAGVTQTPRYLIKTRGQQVTLSCSPISGHRSVSWYQQTPGQGLQFLFEYFSETQRNKGNFPGRFSGRQFSNSRSEMNVSTLELGDSALYLCASSFGGGVDWGYTFGSGTRLTVV.